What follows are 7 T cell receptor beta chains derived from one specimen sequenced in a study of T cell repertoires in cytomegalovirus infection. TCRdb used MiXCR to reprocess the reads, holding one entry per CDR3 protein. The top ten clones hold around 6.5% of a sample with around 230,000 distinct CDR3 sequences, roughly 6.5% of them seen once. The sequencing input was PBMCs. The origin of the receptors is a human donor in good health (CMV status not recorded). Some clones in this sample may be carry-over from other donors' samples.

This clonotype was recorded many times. CDR3: CASSPRGDSYNEQFF. The CDR3 DNA sequence: TGTGCCAGCAGTCCCCGGGGGGACTCCTACAATGAGCAGTTCTTC. The rearrangement joins TRBV28 to TRBJ2-1; the match to TRBD2 covers 7 bases. The trim removed 5 bases at V and 0 bases at J, leaving 4 bases unmatched. This CDR3 has 15 amino acids. Germline V CDR1 and CDR2: MDHEN, SYDVKM.

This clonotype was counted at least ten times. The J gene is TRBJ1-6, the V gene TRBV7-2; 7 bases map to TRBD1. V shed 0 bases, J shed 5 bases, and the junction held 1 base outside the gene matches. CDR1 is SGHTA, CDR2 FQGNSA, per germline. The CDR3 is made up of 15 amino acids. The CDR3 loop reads CASSLAGGNNSPLHF. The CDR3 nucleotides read TGTGCCAGCAGCTTAGCAGGGGGCAATAATTCACCCCTCCACTTT.

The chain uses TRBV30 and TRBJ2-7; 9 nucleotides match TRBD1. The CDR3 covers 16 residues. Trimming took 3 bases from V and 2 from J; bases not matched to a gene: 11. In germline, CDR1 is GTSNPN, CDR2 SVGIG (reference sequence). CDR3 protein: CAWRVNRDRVTYEQYF. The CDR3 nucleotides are TGTGCCTGGAGGGTAAACCGGGACAGGGTAACCTACGAGCAGTACTTC.

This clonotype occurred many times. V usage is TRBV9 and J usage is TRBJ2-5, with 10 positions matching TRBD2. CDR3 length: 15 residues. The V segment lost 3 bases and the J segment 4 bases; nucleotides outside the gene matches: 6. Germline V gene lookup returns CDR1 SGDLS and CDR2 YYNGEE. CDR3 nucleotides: TGTGCCAGCAGCGCTATTCTAGCGGGGGTAGAGACCCAGTACTTC. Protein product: CASSAILAGVETQYF.

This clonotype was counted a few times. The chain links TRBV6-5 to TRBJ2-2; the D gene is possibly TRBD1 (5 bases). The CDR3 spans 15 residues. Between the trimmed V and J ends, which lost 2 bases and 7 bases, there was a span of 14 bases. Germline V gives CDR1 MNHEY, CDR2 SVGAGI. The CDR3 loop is CASSYGAEINGELFF. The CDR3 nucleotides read TGTGCCAGCAGTTACGGGGCGGAGATCAACGGGGAGCTGTTTTTT.

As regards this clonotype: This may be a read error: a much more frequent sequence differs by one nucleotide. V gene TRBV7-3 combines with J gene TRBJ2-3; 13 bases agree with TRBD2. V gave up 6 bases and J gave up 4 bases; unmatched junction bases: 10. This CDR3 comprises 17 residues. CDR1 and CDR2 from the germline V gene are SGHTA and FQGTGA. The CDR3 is CASSWTSGGFFSDTQYF. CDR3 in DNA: TGTGCCAGCAGTTGGACTAGCGGGGGTTTCTTCTCAGATACGCAGTATTTT.

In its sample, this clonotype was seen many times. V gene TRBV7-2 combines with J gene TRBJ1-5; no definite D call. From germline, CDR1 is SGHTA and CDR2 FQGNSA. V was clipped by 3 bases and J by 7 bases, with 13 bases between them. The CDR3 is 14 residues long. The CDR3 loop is CASSFEGRGQPQHF. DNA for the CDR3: TGTGCCAGCAGCTTTGAAGGACGAGGGCAGCCCCAGCATTTT.